This TCR beta chain originates from a study of T cell clonotyping in hematopoietic cell transplantation. Study outcomes and limitations: Cells were unsorted, so CD4 and CD8 contributions were not separated. Broader posttransplant TCR repertoire diversity was predicted by graft donor and pretransplant recipient Inverse Simpson Index values.

A note on this clone: What it recognizes is unknown.

Recipients were bled about 28 days pretransplant and at posttransplant days 30, 100, 180. Using immunoSEQ multiplex PCR, the repertoire was profiled, and TCRdb retains in-frame clones only, with some absent. The sample yields roughly 12,000 clones, 70% to 80% seen once. The starting material was peripheral blood mononuclear cells, obtained 180 days after allogeneic stem cell transplant. This sequence was found in a male patient aged 60-69 years who had an allogeneic stem cell transplant from an unrelated donor, so the T cells may come from the graft donor. Some clones in this sample may be carry-over from other donors' samples.

The CDR3 DNA reads TGCAGCGTTGAGACCGGGACCCAGAATACGCAGTATTTT. Translating it yields CSVETGTQNTQYF. This chain connects TRBV29-1 to TRBJ2-3; D might be TRBD1 or TRBD2, each matching 5 bases. This CDR3 has 13 amino acids. V was shortened by 3 bases and J by 7 bases, with 14 bases between the two germline ends. In germline, CDR1 is SQVTM, CDR2 ANQGSEA.